This TCR beta chain was identified during a study of PD-1 blockade in classical Hodgkin lymphoma (dated by TCRdb to the early 2020s). About the full investigation: Nivolumab dosing was 3 mg/kg intravenously every 2 weeks, continuing until either disease progression or unacceptable toxicity. The study used TCR beta sequencing and CyTOF to define a peripheral blood immune signature of response to PD-1 blockade in classical Hodgkin lymphoma. On the study overall, not on this receptor specifically: By C4D1, a significant rise was seen in CD4+ TCR diversity but not in CD8+ TCR diversity (p=0.0027 vs p=0.16), and the rise was most apparent among complete responders (p=0.02). Baseline TCR diversity was reported to be lower in newly diagnosed patients than in healthy donors, and even lower in relapsed/refractory patients. Baseline diversity similar to that of newly diagnosed patients was observed in trial patients achieving complete response, whereas significantly lower diversity was observed in partial responders and progressors. The study covered only a single clinical trial cohort, and the causes of the repertoire differences, possibly disease activity or prior therapy, were still not defined. Diversity was lower in patients who began nivolumab less than 1 year after ASCT, so these patients were left out of later analyses to avoid confounding by immune reconstitution.

V is clipped by 1 base and J by 4 bases, and the sequence between their germline boundaries is 11 bases long. Spanning cysteine to phenylalanine, the CDR3 consists of 15 amino acids. Only the CDR3 part of the read is kept: 45 bases, read in frame from the first base. The germline V gene encodes CDR1 SGHAT and CDR2 FQDESV (reference sequence). The time point label corresponds to: cycle 4 day 1 (C4D1), after 6 weeks of nivolumab. Every trial patient had relapsed following autologous stem cell transplantation, and prior brentuximab vedotin exposure was what differed among cohorts A, B and C. The trial cohort included around 60 patients with relapsed/refractory classical Hodgkin lymphoma, and each patient had a best overall response of complete response, partial response or progressive disease. Trial patients were treated with single-agent nivolumab in the multi-cohort phase II CheckMate 205 trial. An independent review committee assessed best overall response by applying the 2007 International Working Group response criteria. PBMCs from the trial were collected at three points: immediately before nivolumab initiation (C1D1), and during therapy at cycle 2 day 1 and cycle 4 day 1. Peripheral blood was collected in 8 mL Vacutainer Cell Preparation Tubes, from which PBMCs were isolated by centrifugation and then cryopreserved.

On this clone: Its antigen remains undetermined. Base quality data are lacking; no much larger clone is found one base away.

Genomic DNA was extracted with the Qiagen DNeasy kit from unsorted PBMCs and from negatively selected CD4+ and CD8+ fractions. Using primers that anneal to V and J segments, immunoSEQ multiplex PCR amplified the TCR beta CDR3 regions. A synthetic immune receptor repertoire was used to minimize amplification bias, and remaining bias was computationally removed after sequencing. The original methods were these. Custom Python scripts were used to quantify repertoire diversity as the Shannon entropy index. Unsorted, CD4+ and CD8+ repertoires were analyzed separately, except for combined analyses in which CD4+ and CD8+ sequences were merged in silico. Clonal expansion was defined as a frequency increase of at least 2-fold after treatment compared with C1D1, and clones undetected at baseline were assigned a pseudocount of 0.5. Singleton clones were defined as clones with 0 or 1 copy at C1D1, and non-singleton clones were defined as clones with 2 or more copies. Clones expanded in unsorted samples were assigned a CD4+, CD8+ or unknown annotation through matching of protein sequences in sorted samples from the same patient. Wilcoxon tests on paired samples were used to test changes in diversity from C1D1 to C4D1. TCRdb provides this immuneACCESS table in a form limited to in-frame rearrangements. Some clones are lacking; in checked studies, under half of them reflect an unresolved V gene, and why the rest are absent is not known. Clonal size and the V and J genes are those of that table, whereas D and trimming came from the DNA. The sample has 30,000 to 50,000 clones on record, 77% of them singletons. The ten largest clones add up to over 7.5% of the sample.

The chain joins TRBV11-1 to TRBJ2-1; the D segment might be TRBD1 or TRBD2, since each matches 5 bases. This TCR came from a human donor with classical Hodgkin lymphoma. This specimen consisted of peripheral blood mononuclear cells (PBMCs), obtained before the fourth cycle of nivolumab. For the CDR3, the sequence is CASSLGREGYNEQFF. In nucleotides, the sequence is TGTGCCAGCAGCTTAGGACGTGAGGGGTACAATGAGCAGTTCTTC.